The present TCR beta chain was sequenced within a study of T-cell memory formation after mild COVID-19. Notes on the study in general: CD4/CD8 balance characterized clones contracting day 15 to 85, and CD4+ skew characterized later expanders.

cDNA libraries for TCR alpha and TCR beta, carrying sample barcodes and UMIs, came from 5'RACE with constant-segment primers. From the 5' RACE reads, TCRdb called clonotypes with MiXCR, one entry per CDR3 protein. The sample contains about 620,000 distinct CDR3 sequences, roughly 18% of which appear only once. A word on this clonotype: Its cognate antigen is unknown.

The receptor comes from an adult woman who had mild COVID-19 (a few samples of this study predate the infection). Cell type and time point are not known. Material for sequencing was PBMCs or a T cell subset sorted from them (not recorded which).

The CDR3 coding sequence is TGTGCCAGCAGCTTAGGTCCACAGGGGGCTCGGCAGCCCCAGCATTTT. It translates to CASSLGPQGARQPQHF. The rearrangement uses TRBV7-9 and TRBJ1-5; 9 positions match TRBD1. V shed 1 base, J shed 7 bases, and the junction held 8 bases outside the gene matches. The germline V gene encodes CDR1 SEHNR and CDR2 FQNEAQ (reference sequence). The CDR3 runs 16 residues.